This TCR beta chain was captured by sequencing in a study of cytomegalovirus exposure and HLA in healthy donors. Germline values: CDR1 SEHNR, CDR2 FQNEAQ (reference sequence). V lost 4 bases and J lost 0; bases outside the gene matches: 3. The CDR3 has 14 residues. Remarks on this clone: What it binds is not known.

Overall study results and limits: Productive rates of about 87% or about 30% were seen for most TCR beta V segments in an earlier analysis. The majority of CMV-associated TCR beta chains were reported as apparently HLA-restricted in a later analysis.

PCR was performed using 60 Vbeta and 13 Jbeta primers. Original processing notes: An analysis performed later counted 60 million to 90 million unique TCR beta chains (approximately 11 million of them shared). The assay was immunoSEQ multiplex PCR, and TCRdb's table has in-frame clones only and misses some. That table supplies the V and J calls and clone size; D and trimming were determined from the DNA. The sample records about 100,000 clones, 79% being singletons. Material: PBMCs. The chain couples TRBV7-9 to TRBJ2-7; 7 bases are a match to TRBD1. This receptor was identified in a female donor in good health and CMV-seropositive. CDR3 nucleotides: TGTGCCAGCAGCTCGGGACAGATCTCCTACGAGCAGTACTTC. This sequence encodes CASSSGQISYEQYF.